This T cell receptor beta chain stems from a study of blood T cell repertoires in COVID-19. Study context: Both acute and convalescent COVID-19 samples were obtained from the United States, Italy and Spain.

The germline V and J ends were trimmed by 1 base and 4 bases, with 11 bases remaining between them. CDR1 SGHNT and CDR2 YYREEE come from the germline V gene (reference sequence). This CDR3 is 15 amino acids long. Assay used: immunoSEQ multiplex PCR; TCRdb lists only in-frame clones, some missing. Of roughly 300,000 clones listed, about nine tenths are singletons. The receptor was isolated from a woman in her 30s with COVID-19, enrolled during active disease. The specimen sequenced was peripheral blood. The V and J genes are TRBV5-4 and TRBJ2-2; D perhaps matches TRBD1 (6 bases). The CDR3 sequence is CASSLLQGATGELFF. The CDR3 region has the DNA TGTGCCAGCAGCTTGTTACAGGGAGCCACCGGGGAGCTGTTTTTT.